The following is a T cell receptor (beta chain) sequence with its context. J gave up 7 bases and V 1 base, and 10 bases lay outside the gene matches. CDR1 is LGHNA, CDR2 YSLEER, per germline. This CDR3 is 18 amino acids long. Source study methods: For nucleated cells, counts were estimated from reference gene primer amplification. Produced via immunoSEQ multiplex PCR; TCRdb's table is partial and in-frame only. The V and J calls and clone size were taken over from that table, and D and trimming were inferred from the DNA. The profile covers roughly 160,000 clones, with roughly 91% appearing a single time and around 2.1% taken by the ten largest. This specimen belongs to a study of blood T cell repertoires in COVID-19. At the level of the study: Spain, Italy and the United States supplied samples that represented acute and convalescent COVID-19. T cells, B-cell-depleted T cells, or PBMCs supplied cDNA or gDNA.

The sequencing sample was made of peripheral blood. This clonotype originated in a middle-aged man who had recovered from COVID-19. V usage is TRBV4-3 and J usage is TRBJ2-2, with 12 bases lining up with TRBD2. CDR3 loop: CASSQVFSSGGADGELFF. The DNA of the CDR3 is TGCGCCAGCAGCCAAGTTTTCTCTAGCGGGGGGGCGGACGGGGAGCTGTTTTTT.